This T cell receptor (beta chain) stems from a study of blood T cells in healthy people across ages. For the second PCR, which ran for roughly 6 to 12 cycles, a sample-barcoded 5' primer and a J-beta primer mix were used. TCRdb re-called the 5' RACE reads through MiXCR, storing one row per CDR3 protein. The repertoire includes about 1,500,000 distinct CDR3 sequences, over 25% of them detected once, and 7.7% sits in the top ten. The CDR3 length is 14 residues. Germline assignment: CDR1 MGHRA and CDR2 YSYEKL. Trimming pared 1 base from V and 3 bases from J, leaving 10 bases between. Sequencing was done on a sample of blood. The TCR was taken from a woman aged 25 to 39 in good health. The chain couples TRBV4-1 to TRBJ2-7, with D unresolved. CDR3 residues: CASSQVVNSYEQYF. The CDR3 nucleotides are TGCGCCAGCAGCCAAGTCGTTAACAGCTACGAGCAGTACTTC.